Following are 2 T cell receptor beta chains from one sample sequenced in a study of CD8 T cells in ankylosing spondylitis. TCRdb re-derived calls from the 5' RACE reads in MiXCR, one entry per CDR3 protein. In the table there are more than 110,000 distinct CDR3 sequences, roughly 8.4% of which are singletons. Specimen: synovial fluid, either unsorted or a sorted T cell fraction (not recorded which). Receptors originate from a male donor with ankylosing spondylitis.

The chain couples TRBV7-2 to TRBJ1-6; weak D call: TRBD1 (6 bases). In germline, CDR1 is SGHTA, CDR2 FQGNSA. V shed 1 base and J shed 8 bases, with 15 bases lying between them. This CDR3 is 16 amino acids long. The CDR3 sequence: CASSLVAGALYSPLHF. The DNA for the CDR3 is TGTGCCAGCAGCTTAGTGGCGGGGGCCCTATATTCACCCCTCCACTTT.

The CDR3: CASSSETDTQYF. The CDR3 bases are TGTGCCAGCAGTTCAGAAACAGATACGCAGTATTTT. The chain links TRBV2 to TRBJ2-3; D is unclear. From germline, CDR1 is SNHLY and CDR2 FYNNEI. The CDR3 loop spans 12 amino acids. Trimming took 5 bases from V and 3 from J, leaving 6 bases between them.